This entry describes one T cell receptor beta chain. These data originate in a study of blood T cell repertoires in COVID-19. Trimming at V came to 1 base and at J to 0 bases, leaving 3 bases not matched to a gene. This CDR3 is 16 amino acids long. In germline, CDR1 is SGHDT, CDR2 YYEEEE. The data were produced by immunoSEQ multiplex PCR, yet TCRdb's version contains in-frame clones alone and is incomplete. The table includes around 190,000 clones, around 85% detected once. This TCR came from a woman aged 25 to 39 who had recovered from COVID-19. Sequences were obtained from PBMCs or T cells enriched from blood (not recorded which). The chain carries TRBV5-6 and TRBJ1-1, with TRBD1 identical over 10 bases. In DNA, the CDR3 is TGTGCCAGCAGCTTGTTGGGACAGGGGTTGAACACTGAAGCTTTCTTT. Protein: CASSLLGQGLNTEAFF.